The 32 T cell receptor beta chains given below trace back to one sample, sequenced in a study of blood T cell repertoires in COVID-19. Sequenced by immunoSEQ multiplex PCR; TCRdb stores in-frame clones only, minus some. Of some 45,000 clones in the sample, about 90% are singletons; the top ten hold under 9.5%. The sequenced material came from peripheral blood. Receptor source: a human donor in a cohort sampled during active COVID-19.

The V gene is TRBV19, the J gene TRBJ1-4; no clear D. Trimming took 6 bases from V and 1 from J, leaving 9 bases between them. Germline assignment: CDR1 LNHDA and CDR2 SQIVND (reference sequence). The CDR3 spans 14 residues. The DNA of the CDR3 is TGTGCCAGTAGCGACCGGGTAACTAATGAAAAACTGTTTTTT. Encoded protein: CASSDRVTNEKLFF.

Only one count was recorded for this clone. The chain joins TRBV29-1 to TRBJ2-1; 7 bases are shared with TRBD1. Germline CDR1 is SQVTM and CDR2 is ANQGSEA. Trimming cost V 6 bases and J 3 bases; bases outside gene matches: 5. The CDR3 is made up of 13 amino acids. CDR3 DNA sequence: TGCAGCGTAAACAGGGGAAACTACAATGAGCAGTTCTTC. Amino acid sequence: CSVNRGNYNEQFF.

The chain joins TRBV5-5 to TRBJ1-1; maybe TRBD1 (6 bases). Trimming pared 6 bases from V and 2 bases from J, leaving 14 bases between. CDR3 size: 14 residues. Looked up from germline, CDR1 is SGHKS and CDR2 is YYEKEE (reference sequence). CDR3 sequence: CASTSTGHNTEAFF. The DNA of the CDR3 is TGTGCCAGCACCTCAACAGGGCACAACACTGAAGCTTTCTTT. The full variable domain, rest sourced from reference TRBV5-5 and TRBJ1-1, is DAGVTQSPTHLIKTRGQQVTLRCSPISGHKSVSWYQQVLGQGPQFIFQYYEKEERGRGNFPDRFSARQFPNYSSELNVNALLLGDSALYLCASTSTGHNTEAFFGQGTRLTVV.

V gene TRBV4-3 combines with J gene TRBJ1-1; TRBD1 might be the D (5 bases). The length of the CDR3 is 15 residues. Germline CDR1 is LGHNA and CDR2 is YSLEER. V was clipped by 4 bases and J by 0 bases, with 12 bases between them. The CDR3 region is CASSLDSSMNTEAFF. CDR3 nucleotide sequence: TGCGCCAGCAGCCTCGACAGTTCTATGAACACTGAAGCTTTCTTT.

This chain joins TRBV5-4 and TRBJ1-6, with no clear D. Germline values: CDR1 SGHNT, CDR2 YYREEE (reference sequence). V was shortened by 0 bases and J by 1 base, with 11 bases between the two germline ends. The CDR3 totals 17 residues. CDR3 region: CASSLDVRDSYNSPLHF. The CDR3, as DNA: TGTGCCAGCAGCTTGGATGTGAGGGATTCCTATAATTCACCCCTCCACTTT. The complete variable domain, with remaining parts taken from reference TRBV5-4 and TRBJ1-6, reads ETGVTQSPTHLIKTRGQQVTLRCSSQSGHNTVSWYQQALGQGPQFIFQYYREEENGRGNFPPRFSGLQFPNYSSELNVNALELDDSALYLCASSLDVRDSYNSPLHFGNGTRLTVT.

CDR3 residues: CASSLTGTRNEQFF. The DNA of the CDR3 is TGCGCCAGCAGCTTGACCGGGACTAGGAATGAGCAGTTCTTC. The chain has TRBV5-1 and TRBJ2-1, with 8 bases that match TRBD2. Germline loops: CDR1 SGHRS, CDR2 YFSETQ. Trimming cost V 1 base and J 7 bases; bases outside gene matches: 4. The CDR3 runs 14 residues.

This CDR3 reads CASSFAGDRAYEQYF. DNA of the CDR3: TGTGCCAGCAGTTTTGCCGGGGACAGGGCCTACGAGCAGTACTTC. The chain combines TRBV27 with TRBJ2-7; 9 bases line up with TRBD1. Germline values: CDR1 MNHEY, CDR2 SMNVEV (reference sequence). The CDR3 is made up of 15 amino acids. V trimming: 3 bases; J trimming: 2 bases; junction bases outside the gene matches: 5.

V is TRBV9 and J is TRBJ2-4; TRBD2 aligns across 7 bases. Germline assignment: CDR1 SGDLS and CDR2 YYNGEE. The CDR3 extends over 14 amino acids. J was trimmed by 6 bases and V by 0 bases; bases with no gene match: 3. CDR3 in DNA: TGTGCCAGCAGCGTAGGCGGCGGGGGAAACATTCAGTACTTC. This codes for CASSVGGGGNIQYF.

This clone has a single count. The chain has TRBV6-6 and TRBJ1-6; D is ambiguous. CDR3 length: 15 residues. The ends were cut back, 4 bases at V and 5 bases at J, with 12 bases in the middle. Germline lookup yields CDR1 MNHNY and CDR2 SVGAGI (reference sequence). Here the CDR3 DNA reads TGTGCCAGCAGTTTATCGTCGGTCGATAATTCACCCCTCCACTTT. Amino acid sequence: CASSLSSVDNSPLHF.

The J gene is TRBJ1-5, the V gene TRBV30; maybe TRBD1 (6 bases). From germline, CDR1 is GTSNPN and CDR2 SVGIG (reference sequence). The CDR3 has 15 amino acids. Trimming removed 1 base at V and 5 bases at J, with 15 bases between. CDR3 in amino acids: CAWSGPDSDHQPQHF. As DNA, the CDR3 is TGTGCCTGGAGTGGCCCGGACAGCGACCATCAGCCCCAGCATTTT.

CDR3 bases: TGCGCCAGCCACGAGCCAGGGACTGGAGAGCAGTTCTTC. This codes for CASHEPGTGEQFF. The chain uses TRBV5-1 and TRBJ2-1, with TRBD2 as a possible D gene (6 bases). The CDR3 has 13 amino acids. CDR1 SGHRS and CDR2 YFSETQ come from the germline V gene. V was trimmed by 7 bases and J by 10 bases, leaving 18 bases between them.

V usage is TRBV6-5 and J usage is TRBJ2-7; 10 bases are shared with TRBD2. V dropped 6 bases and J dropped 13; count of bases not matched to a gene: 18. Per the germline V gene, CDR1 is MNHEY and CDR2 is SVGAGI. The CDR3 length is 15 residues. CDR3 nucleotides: TGTGCCAGCAGGCAAACTCCTAGCGGGAGAGCGGTAGATTACTTC. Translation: CASRQTPSGRAVDYF.

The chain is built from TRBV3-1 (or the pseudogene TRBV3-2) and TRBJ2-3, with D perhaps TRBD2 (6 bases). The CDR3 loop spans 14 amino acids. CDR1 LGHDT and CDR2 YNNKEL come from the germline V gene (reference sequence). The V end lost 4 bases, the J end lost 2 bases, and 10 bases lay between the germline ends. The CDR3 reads CASSRGLLTDTQYF. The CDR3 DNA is TGTGCCAGCAGCCGCGGACTACTCACAGATACGCAGTATTTT.

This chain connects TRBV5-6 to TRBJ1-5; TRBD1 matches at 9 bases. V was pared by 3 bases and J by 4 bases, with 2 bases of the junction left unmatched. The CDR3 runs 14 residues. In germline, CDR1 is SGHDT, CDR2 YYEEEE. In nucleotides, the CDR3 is TGTGCCAGCAGCTCCGGGACAGGGAATCAGCCCCAGCATTTT. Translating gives CASSSGTGNQPQHF.

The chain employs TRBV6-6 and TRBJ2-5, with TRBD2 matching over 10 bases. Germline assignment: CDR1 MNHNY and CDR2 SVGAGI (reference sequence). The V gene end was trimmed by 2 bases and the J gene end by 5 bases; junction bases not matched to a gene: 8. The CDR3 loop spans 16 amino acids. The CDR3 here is CASSYGSGGALETQYF. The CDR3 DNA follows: TGTGCCAGCAGTTACGGAAGCGGGGGGGCCTTGGAGACCCAGTACTTC.

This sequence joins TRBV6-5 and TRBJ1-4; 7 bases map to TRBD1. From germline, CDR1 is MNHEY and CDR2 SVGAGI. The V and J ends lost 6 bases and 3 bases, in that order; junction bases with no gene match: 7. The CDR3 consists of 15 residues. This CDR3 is CASSSGGRSNEKLFF. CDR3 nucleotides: TGTGCCAGCAGCTCAGGGGGGAGGTCTAATGAAAAACTGTTTTTT.

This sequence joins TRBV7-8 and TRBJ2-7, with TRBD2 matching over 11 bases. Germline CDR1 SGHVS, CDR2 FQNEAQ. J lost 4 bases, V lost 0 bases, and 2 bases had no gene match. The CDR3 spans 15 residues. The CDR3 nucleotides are TGTGCCAGCAGCTTAGCGGCTAGCGGGGGGTACGAGCAGTACTTC. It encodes CASSLAASGGYEQYF. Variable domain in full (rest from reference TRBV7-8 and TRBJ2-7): GAGVSQSPRYKVAKRGQDVALRCDPISGHVSLFWYQQALGQGPEFLTYFQNEAQLDKSGLPSDRFFAERPEGSVSTLKIQRTQQEDSAVYLCASSLAASGGYEQYFGPGTRLTVT.

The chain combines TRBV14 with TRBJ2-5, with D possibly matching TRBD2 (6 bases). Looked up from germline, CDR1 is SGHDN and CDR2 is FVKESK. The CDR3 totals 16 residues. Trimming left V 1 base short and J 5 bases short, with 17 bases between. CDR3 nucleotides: TGTGCCAGCAGCCAAGGGGAGTATAGCGGCTGGGAGACCCAGTACTTC. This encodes CASSQGEYSGWETQYF.

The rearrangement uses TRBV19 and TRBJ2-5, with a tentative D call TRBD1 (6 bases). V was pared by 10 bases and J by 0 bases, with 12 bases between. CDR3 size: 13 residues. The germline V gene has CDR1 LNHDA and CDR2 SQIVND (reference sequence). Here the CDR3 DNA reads TGTGCCACCGCAGGGGTGTACCAAGAGACCCAGTACTTC. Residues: CATAGVYQETQYF.

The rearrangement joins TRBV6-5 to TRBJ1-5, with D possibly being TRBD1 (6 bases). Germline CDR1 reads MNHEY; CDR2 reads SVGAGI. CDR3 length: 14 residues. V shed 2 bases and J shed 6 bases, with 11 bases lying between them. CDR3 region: CASSYADSPQPQHF. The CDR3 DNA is TGTGCCAGCAGTTACGCGGACAGTCCTCAGCCCCAGCATTTT.

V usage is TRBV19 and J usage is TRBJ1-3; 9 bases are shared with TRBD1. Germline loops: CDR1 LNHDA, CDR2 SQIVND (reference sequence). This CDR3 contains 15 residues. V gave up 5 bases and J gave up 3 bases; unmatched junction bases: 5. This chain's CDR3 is CASSRTGVGGNTIYF. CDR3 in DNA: TGTGCCAGTAGTCGGACAGGGGTGGGTGGAAACACCATATATTTT.

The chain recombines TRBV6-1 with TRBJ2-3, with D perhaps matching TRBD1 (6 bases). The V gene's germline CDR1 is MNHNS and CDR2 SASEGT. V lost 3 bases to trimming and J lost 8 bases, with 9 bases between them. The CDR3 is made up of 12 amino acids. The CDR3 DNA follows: TGTGCCAGCAGTGATCAACAGGGTACGCAGTATTTT. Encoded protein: CASSDQQGTQYF.

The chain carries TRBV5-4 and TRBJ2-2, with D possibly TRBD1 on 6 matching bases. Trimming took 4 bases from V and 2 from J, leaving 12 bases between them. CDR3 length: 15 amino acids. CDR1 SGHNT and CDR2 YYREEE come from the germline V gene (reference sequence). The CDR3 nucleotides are TGTGCCAGCAGCGGCCAGGGGCATAACACCGGGGAGCTGTTTTTT. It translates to CASSGQGHNTGELFF.

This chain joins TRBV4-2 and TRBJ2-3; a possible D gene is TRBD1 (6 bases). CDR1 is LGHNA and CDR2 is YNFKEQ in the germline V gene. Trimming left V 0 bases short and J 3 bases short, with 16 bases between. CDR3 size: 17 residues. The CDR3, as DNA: TGTGCCAGCAGCCAAGACCCCGGGACAAGGAGGACAGATACGCAGTATTTT. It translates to CASSQDPGTRRTDTQYF.

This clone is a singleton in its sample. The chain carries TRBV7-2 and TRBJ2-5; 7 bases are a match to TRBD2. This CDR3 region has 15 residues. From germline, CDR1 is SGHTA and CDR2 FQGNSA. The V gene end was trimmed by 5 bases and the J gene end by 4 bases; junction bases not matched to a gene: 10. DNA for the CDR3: TGTGCCAGCAGCCCCCGGACTAGTTCCACAGAGACCCAGTACTTC. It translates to CASSPRTSSTETQYF.

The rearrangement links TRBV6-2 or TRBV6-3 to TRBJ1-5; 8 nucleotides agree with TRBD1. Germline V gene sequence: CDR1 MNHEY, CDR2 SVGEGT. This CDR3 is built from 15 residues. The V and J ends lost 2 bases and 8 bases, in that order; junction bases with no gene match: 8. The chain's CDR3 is CASSYARDRPKPQHF. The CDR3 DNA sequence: TGTGCCAGCAGTTACGCCCGGGACAGGCCAAAGCCCCAGCATTTT.

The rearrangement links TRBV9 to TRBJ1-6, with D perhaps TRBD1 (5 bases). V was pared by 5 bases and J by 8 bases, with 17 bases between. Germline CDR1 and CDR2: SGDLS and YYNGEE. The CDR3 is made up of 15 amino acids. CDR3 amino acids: CASSQFRDSHSPLHF. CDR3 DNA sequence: TGTGCCAGCAGTCAATTCCGGGACTCGCATTCACCCCTCCACTTT.

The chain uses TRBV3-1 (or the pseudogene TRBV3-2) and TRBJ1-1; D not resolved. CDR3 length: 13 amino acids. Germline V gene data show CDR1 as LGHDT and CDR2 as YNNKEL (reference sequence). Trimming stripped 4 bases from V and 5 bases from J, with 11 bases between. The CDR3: CASSPDLYTEAFF. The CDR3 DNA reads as TGTGCCAGCAGCCCGGACTTGTATACTGAAGCTTTCTTT.

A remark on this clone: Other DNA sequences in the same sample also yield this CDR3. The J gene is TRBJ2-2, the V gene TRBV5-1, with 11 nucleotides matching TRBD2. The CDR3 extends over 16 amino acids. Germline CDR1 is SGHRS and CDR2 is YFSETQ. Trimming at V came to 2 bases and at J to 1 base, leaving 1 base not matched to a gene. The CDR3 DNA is TGCGCCAGCAGCTTCACTAGCGGGGGGAACACCGGGGAGCTGTTTTTT. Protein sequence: CASSFTSGGNTGELFF. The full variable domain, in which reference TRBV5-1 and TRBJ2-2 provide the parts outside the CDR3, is KAGVTQTPRYLIKTRGQQVTLSCSPISGHRSVSWYQQTPGQGLQFLFEYFSETQRNKGNFPGRFSGRQFSNSRSEMNVSTLELGDSALYLCASSFTSGGNTGELFFGEGSRLTVL.

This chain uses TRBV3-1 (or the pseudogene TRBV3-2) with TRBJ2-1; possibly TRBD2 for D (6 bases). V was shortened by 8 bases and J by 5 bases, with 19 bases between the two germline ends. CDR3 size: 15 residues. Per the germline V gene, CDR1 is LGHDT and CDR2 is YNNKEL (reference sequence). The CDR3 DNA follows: TGTGCCAGCGGAGGGGAACAAGGCCCCCACAATGAGCAGTTCTTC. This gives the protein CASGGEQGPHNEQFF.

The CDR3 is CASSQGDGRGRGVIQYF. CDR3 sequence (DNA): TGTGCCAGCAGCCAAGGAGACGGGCGGGGCCGGGGTGTCATTCAGTACTTC. This rearrangement joins TRBV4-2 to TRBJ2-4; weak D call: TRBD2 (6 bases). V was cut by 1 base and J by 9 bases, with 22 bases left in between. The CDR3 has 17 amino acids. Per the germline V gene, CDR1 is LGHNA and CDR2 is YNFKEQ.

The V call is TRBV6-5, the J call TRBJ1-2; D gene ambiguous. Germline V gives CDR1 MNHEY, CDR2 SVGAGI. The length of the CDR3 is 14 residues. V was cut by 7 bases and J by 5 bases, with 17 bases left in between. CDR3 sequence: CASTGLEGRYGYTF. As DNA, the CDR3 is TGTGCCAGCACGGGCCTAGAGGGTCGATATGGCTACACCTTC.